The next 22 T cell receptor beta chains were all read from a single sample in a study of T cell changes during pregnancy in multiple sclerosis. Sequencing used immunoSEQ multiplex PCR; TCRdb keeps in-frame clones, though not all of them. The sample yields roughly 11,000 clones, around 94% seen once. Sequencing was performed on CD4+ T cells from peripheral blood mononuclear cells, taken before pregnancy. These receptors came from a female donor with multiple sclerosis, enrolled in a pregnancy study.

V gene TRBV6-1 combines with J gene TRBJ2-7, with D maybe TRBD1 (6 bases). The CDR3 runs to 14 residues. Per the germline V gene, CDR1 is MNHNS and CDR2 is SASEGT. V was cut by 6 bases and J by 6 bases, with 18 bases left in between. In nucleotides, the CDR3 is TGTGCCAGCAGGATCGACAGGTGGTCGCGCGAGCAGTACTTC. Translation: CASRIDRWSREQYF.

The chain has TRBV18 and TRBJ2-1, with TRBD1 as a possible D gene (5 bases). Germline V CDR1 and CDR2: KGHSH, LQKENI. The CDR3 runs 16 residues. The V gene lost 0 bases and the J gene lost 8 bases, with 17 bases spanning the gap. CDR3 nucleotide sequence: TGTGCCAGCTCACCACCGATGGCAGGGTGGGGCGATGAGCAGTTCTTC. As protein: CASSPPMAGWGDEQFF.

The chain recombines TRBV9 with TRBJ2-3; 8 bases agree with TRBD2. The CDR3 is 15 residues long. Per the germline V gene, CDR1 is SGDLS and CDR2 is YYNGEE. Trimming removed 1 base from V and 6 bases from J; junction bases left unmatched: 7. The CDR3 DNA follows: TGTGCCAGCAGCGTAAAACACGGGGGGGCCGATACGCAGTATTTT. Its translation: CASSVKHGGADTQYF.

V is TRBV9 and J is TRBJ1-3; 8 bases align to TRBD1. J gave up 3 bases and V 3 bases, and 5 bases lay outside the gene matches. This CDR3 region has 15 residues. From germline, CDR1 is SGDLS and CDR2 YYNGEE. In DNA form, the CDR3 reads TGTGCCAGCAGCGAAGGACAGGGTGTTGGAAACACCATATATTTT. Amino acid sequence: CASSEGQGVGNTIYF.

The genes are TRBV9 and TRBJ1-4; TRBD1 agrees at 8 bases. The CDR3 has 15 residues. V lost 2 bases to trimming and J lost 5 bases; unmatched junction nucleotides: 5. Germline V gives CDR1 SGDLS, CDR2 YYNGEE. CDR3 in DNA: TGTGCCAGCAGCGTTGACAGGGGACCGAATGAAAAACTGTTTTTT. Residues: CASSVDRGPNEKLFF.

This chain joins TRBV6-5 and TRBJ2-2; 7 nucleotides match TRBD1. The germline V gene encodes CDR1 MNHEY and CDR2 SVGAGI. The junction had 1 base not matched to a gene; V was cut back by 0 bases and J by 6 bases. CDR3 size: 14 residues. Here the CDR3 DNA reads TGTGCCAGCAGTTACTCGGGGACAGCCGGGGAGCTGTTTTTT. Amino acids: CASSYSGTAGELFF.

The chain links TRBV9 to TRBJ2-5, with 9 positions matching TRBD2. The CDR3 is made up of 15 amino acids. With V trimmed by 3 bases and J by 2 bases, 5 bases remained unmatched. Germline-derived CDR1 and CDR2 are SGDLS and YYNGEE. The CDR3 DNA is TGTGCCAGCAGCGGACTAGCGGAAATACAAGAGACCCAGTACTTC. Its translation is CASSGLAEIQETQYF.

The rearrangement joins TRBV7-6 to TRBJ2-2; possibly TRBD1 for D (7 bases). The CDR3 is made up of 15 amino acids. The germline CDR1 and CDR2 sequences are SGHVS and FNYEAQ. Trimming took off 5 bases at V and 5 bases at J, with 15 bases between the two ends. The DNA of the CDR3 is TGTGCCAGCAGCCCCGGCAGGGGGGTAACCGGGGAGCTGTTTTTT. Protein product: CASSPGRGVTGELFF. The variable domain in full, completed from reference TRBV7-6 and TRBJ2-2, reads GAGVSQSPRYKVTKRGQDVALRCDPISGHVSLYWYRQALGQGPEFLTYFNYEAQQDKSGLPNDRFSAERPEGSISTLTIQRTEQRDSAMYRCASSPGRGVTGELFFGEGSRLTVL.

The chain uses TRBV29-1 and TRBJ1-5; no firm D call. The V gene's germline CDR1 is SQVTM and CDR2 ANQGSEA. V was cut by 3 bases and J by 1 base, with 7 bases left in between. The CDR3 has 13 amino acids. The CDR3 DNA follows: TGCAGCGTTGAGGGAGGAAGCAATCAGCCCCAGCATTTT. Translated: CSVEGGSNQPQHF. The variable domain in full, completed from reference TRBV29-1 and TRBJ1-5, reads SAVISQKPSRDICQRGTSLTIQCQVDSQVTMMFWYRQQPGQSLTLIATANQGSEATYESGFVIDKFPISRPNLTFSTLTVSNMSPEDSSIYLCSVEGGSNQPQHFGDGTRLSIL.

The chain recombines TRBV11-2 with TRBJ2-5, with 14 bases that match TRBD2. The CDR3 spans 16 residues. Germline CDR1 and CDR2: SGHAT and FQNNGV. With V trimmed by 1 base and J by 7 bases, 5 bases remained unmatched. The CDR3 loop is CASSLGTSGGQGTQYF. CDR3 coding DNA: TGTGCCAGCAGCTTAGGGACTAGCGGGGGGCAGGGGACCCAGTACTTC.

The chain is built from TRBV7-2 and TRBJ2-3, with TRBD2 identical over 7 bases. CDR3 length equals 16 residues. CDR1 SGHTA and CDR2 FQGNSA come from the germline V gene. Losses at the gene ends were 0 bases for V and 2 bases for J; bases not matched to a gene: 5. Here the CDR3 DNA reads TGTGCCAGCAGCTTAGCTTCGGGACTACACACAGATACGCAGTATTTT. It specifies CASSLASGLHTDTQYF.

The rearrangement uses TRBV9 and TRBJ2-5; D call uncertain. Between the trimmed V and J ends, which lost 2 bases and 4 bases, there was a span of 9 bases. The germline V gene encodes CDR1 SGDLS and CDR2 YYNGEE. This CDR3 is built from 13 residues. The CDR3 protein is CASSVHVGETQYF. For the CDR3, the DNA is TGTGCCAGCAGCGTGCACGTCGGAGAGACCCAGTACTTC.

This chain uses TRBV9 with TRBJ1-6, with D possibly being TRBD1 (6 bases). CDR3 length: 13 amino acids. Germline CDR1 reads SGDLS; CDR2 reads YYNGEE. With 7 bases removed from V and 3 bases from J, the gap between germline ends came to 8 bases. For the CDR3, the DNA is TGTGCCAGCGCCAGGGGCTATAATTCACCCCTCCACTTT. Translating gives CASARGYNSPLHF.

The chain couples TRBV7-3 to TRBJ2-7, with D possibly matching TRBD2 (6 bases). Germline values: CDR1 SGHTA, CDR2 FQGTGA. The CDR3 extends over 14 amino acids. The germline V and J ends were trimmed by 5 bases and 2 bases, with 13 bases remaining between them. Here the CDR3 reads CASSLLAGPYEQYF. The CDR3 nucleotides read TGTGCCAGCAGCCTGCTGGCGGGGCCCTACGAGCAGTACTTC.

The CDR3 sequence is CASKFRWAFFLGGNTEAFF. CDR3 sequence (DNA): TGCGCCAGCAAGTTTAGGTGGGCTTTTTTTTTGGGAGGGAACACTGAAGCTTTCTTT. This chain joins TRBV23-1 and TRBJ1-1, with no clear D. TRBV23-1 falls under the ORF class, with uncertain function. The CDR3 is 19 amino acids. V shed 7 bases and J shed 1 base, with 28 bases lying between them.

The rearrangement links TRBV5-8 to TRBJ1-1; TRBD1 is a possible D gene (6 bases). This CDR3 contains 15 residues. Trimming took off 4 bases at V and 6 bases at J, with 19 bases between the two ends. Germline V gene data show CDR1 as SGHTS and CDR2 as YDEGEE. The CDR3 sequence: CASSIAGTQAPEAFF. The CDR3 nucleotides are TGTGCCAGCAGCATCGCCGGGACACAAGCGCCTGAAGCTTTCTTT.

The chain joins TRBV27 to TRBJ2-7, with TRBD1 matching over 9 bases. CDR1 MNHEY and CDR2 SMNVEV come from the germline V gene (reference sequence). Trimming took 7 bases from V and 6 from J; bases not matched to a gene: 7. CDR3 length: 13 amino acids. The CDR3: CASNRGPQGEQYF. The CDR3 DNA is TGTGCCAGCAACAGGGGGCCCCAGGGCGAGCAGTACTTC.

The gene calls are TRBV6-5 and TRBJ2-7; the D gene is possibly TRBD2 (6 bases). Deletions cut 6 bases from V and 7 bases from J, with 10 bases between. This CDR3 comprises 11 residues. Germline values: CDR1 MNHEY, CDR2 SVGAGI. CDR3 coding DNA: TGTGCCAGCAGGCGGGACCTAGAGCAGTACTTC. Its protein is CASRRDLEQYF.

The genes are TRBV30 and TRBJ1-6; a possible D gene is TRBD1 (6 bases). V lost 2 bases and J lost 6, with 14 bases in between. The CDR3 sequence is 15 residues long. Germline V lookup: CDR1 GTSNPN, CDR2 SVGIG (reference sequence). In nucleotides, the CDR3 is TGTGCCTGGAGTCCCGCAAGGGGGATTAATTCACCCCTCCACTTT. Its translation is CAWSPARGINSPLHF.

This chain uses TRBV18 with TRBJ1-5, with D perhaps matching TRBD1 (6 bases). This CDR3 has 16 residues. Between the trimmed V and J ends, which lost 2 bases and 4 bases, there was a span of 15 bases. Germline V gives CDR1 KGHSH, CDR2 LQKENI. CDR3 amino acids: CASSPTTGKKNQPQHF. DNA of the CDR3: TGTGCCAGCTCACCAACCACAGGGAAGAAGAATCAGCCCCAGCATTTT.

Regarding this clone: Germline is not matched at one junction end, which may reflect a read error. The gene calls are TRBV7-7 and TRBJ2-7; the D is unclear. Germline lookup yields CDR1 SSHAT and CDR2 FNYEAQ (reference sequence). This CDR3 is built from 16 residues. In DNA, the CDR3 is TGTGCTAGCAGCCCTCTTCCGACGACACGGATCTACGAGCAGTACTTC. It encodes CASSPLPTTRIYEQYF. Full variable domain (remainder filled in from reference TRBV7-7 and TRBJ2-7): GAGVSQSPRYKVTKRGQDVTLRCDPISSHATLYWYQQALGQGPEFLTYFNYEAQPDKSGLPSDRFSAERPEGSISTLTIQRTEQRDSAMYRCASSPLPTTRIYEQYFGPGTRLTVT.

In DNA form, the CDR3 reads TGTGCCAGCAGCTTTTCAGGGGCTAAGGGCTACACCTTC. Protein product: CASSFSGAKGYTF. The rearrangement uses TRBV7-2 and TRBJ1-2; maybe TRBD1 (6 bases). The CDR3 spans 13 residues. Germline CDR1 and CDR2: SGHTA and FQGNSA. V was clipped by 3 bases and J by 8 bases, with 13 bases between them.